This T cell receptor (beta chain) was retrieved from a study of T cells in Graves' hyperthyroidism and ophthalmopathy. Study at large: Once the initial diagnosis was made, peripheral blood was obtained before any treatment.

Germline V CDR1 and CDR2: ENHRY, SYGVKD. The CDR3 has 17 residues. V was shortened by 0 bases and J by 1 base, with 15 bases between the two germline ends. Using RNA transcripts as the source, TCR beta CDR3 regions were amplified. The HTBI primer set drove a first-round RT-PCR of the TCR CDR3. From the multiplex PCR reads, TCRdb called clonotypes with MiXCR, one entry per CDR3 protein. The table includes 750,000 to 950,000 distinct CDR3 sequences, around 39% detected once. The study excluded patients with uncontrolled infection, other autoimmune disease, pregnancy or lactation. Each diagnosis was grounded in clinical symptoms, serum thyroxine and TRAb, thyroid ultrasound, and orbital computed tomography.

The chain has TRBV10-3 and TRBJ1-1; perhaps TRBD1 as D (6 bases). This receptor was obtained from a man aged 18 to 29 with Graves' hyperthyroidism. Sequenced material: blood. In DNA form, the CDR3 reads TGTGCCATCAGTGAGTCGGGCGAGGGGGTGCGGAACACTGAAGCTTTCTTT. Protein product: CAISESGEGVRNTEAFF.